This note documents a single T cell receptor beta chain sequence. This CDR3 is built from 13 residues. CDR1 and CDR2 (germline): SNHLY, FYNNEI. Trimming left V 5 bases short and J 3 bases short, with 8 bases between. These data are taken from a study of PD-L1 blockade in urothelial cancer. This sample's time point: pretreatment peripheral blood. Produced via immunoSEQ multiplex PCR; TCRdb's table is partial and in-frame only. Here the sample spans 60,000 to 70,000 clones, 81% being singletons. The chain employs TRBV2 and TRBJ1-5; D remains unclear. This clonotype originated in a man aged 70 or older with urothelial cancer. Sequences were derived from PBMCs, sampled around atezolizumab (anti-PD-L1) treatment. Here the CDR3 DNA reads TGTGCCAGCAGTCTTTCCCTCAATCAGCCCCAGCATTTT. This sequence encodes CASSLSLNQPQHF. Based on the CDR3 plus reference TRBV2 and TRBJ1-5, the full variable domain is EPEVTQTPSHQVTQMGQEVILRCVPISNHLYFYWYRQILGQKVEFLVSFYNNEISEKSEIFDDQFSVERPDGSNFTLKIRSTKLEDSAMYFCASSLSLNQPQHFGDGTRLSIL.